The 18 T cell receptor beta chains below all came from one sample that was sequenced in a study of T cells in localized non-small cell lung cancer. Repertoires were generated with immunoSEQ multiplex PCR, while TCRdb's copy carries only in-frame clones and drops some. The sample yields about 3,400 clones, around 30% seen once. The sequencing here drew on lung tumor tissue, taken before any cancer treatment. The receptors derive from an older female donor with stage I lung adenocarcinoma.

The chain has TRBV30 and TRBJ1-6, with a weak D call TRBD1 (5 bases). The V end lost 0 bases, the J end lost 6 bases, and 12 bases lay between the germline ends. Germline loops: CDR1 GTSNPN, CDR2 SVGIG (reference sequence). CDR3 size: 15 residues. The CDR3 reads CAWSVLGPSNSPLHF. For the CDR3, the DNA is TGTGCCTGGAGTGTACTGGGACCTAGTAATTCACCCCTCCACTTT. The whole variable domain, remainder taken from reference TRBV30 and TRBJ1-6, is SQTIHQWPATLVQPVGSPLSLECTVEGTSNPNLYWYRQAAGRGLQLLFYSVGIGQISSEVPQNLSASRPQDRQFILSSKKLLLSDSGFYLCAWSVLGPSNSPLHFGNGTRLTVT.

In nucleotides, the CDR3 is TGTGCCGGATCCCGCGGAGGGGGCGCCTTGGAAGCCGGGGAGCTGTTTTTT. Residues: CAGSRGGGALEAGELFF. The rearrangement links TRBV30 to TRBJ2-2; D is possibly TRBD1 (7 bases). The ends were cut back, 8 bases at V and 6 bases at J, with 28 bases in the middle. There are 17 residues in the CDR3. CDR1 is GTSNPN, CDR2 SVGIG, per germline (reference sequence).

This clone occurred a few times. The CDR3 coding sequence is TGTGCCAGCTCACCACTCAGGGACACTGAAGCTTTCTTT. Residues: CASSPLRDTEAFF. V is TRBV18 and J is TRBJ1-1, with TRBD1 as a possible D gene (5 bases). The germline V gene has CDR1 KGHSH and CDR2 LQKENI. This CDR3 spans 13 amino acids. The V and J ends lost 1 base and 3 bases respectively, with 6 bases between them.

The J gene is TRBJ2-5, the V gene TRBV19; 7 bases agree with TRBD1. Per germline, CDR1 LNHDA and CDR2 SQIVND (reference sequence). The CDR3 totals 13 residues. V was pared by 7 bases and J by 5 bases, with 7 bases of the junction left unmatched. DNA for the CDR3: TGTGCCAGTACCGGGACAGCCCAGGAGACCCAGTACTTC. It encodes CASTGTAQETQYF. The whole variable domain, remainder taken from reference TRBV19 and TRBJ2-5, is DGGITQSPKYLFRKEGQNVTLSCEQNLNHDAMYWYRQDPGQGLRLIYYSQIVNDFQKGDIAEGYSVSREKKESFPLTVTSAQKNPTAFYLCASTGTAQETQYFGPGTRLLVL.

The CDR3 region is CASSLEVAAGQETQYF. CDR3 DNA sequence: TGTGCCAGCAGCTTAGAGGTAGCGGCGGGCCAAGAGACCCAGTACTTC. V and J are TRBV7-6 and TRBJ2-5; TRBD2 is a possible D gene (6 bases). Germline lookup yields CDR1 SGHVS and CDR2 FNYEAQ. The CDR3 consists of 16 residues. Trimming removed 1 base from V and 1 base from J, with 13 bases in between.

This clone qualifies as large. The chain employs TRBV19 and TRBJ1-1; D gene unclear. The CDR3 totals 16 residues. Germline V gives CDR1 LNHDA, CDR2 SQIVND (reference sequence). V lost 7 bases and J 1 base, leaving 19 bases between the germline ends. This CDR3 is CASTIHRGNQNTEAFF. The CDR3 bases are TGTGCCAGTACCATTCACCGAGGGAATCAGAACACTGAAGCTTTCTTT.

This clone was observed once. V usage is TRBV5-1 and J usage is TRBJ1-4, with a weak D call TRBD1 (6 bases). From germline, CDR1 is SGHRS and CDR2 YFSETQ. Trimming took off 0 bases at V and 8 bases at J, with 11 bases between the two ends. CDR3 length: 14 residues. The CDR3 coding sequence is TGCGCCAGCAGCTTGGACAGGGTGGAGGAAAAACTGTTTTTT. Translation: CASSLDRVEEKLFF.

This sequence joins TRBV6-8 and TRBJ2-2; D perhaps matches TRBD1 (6 bases). The CDR3 is 18 residues long. Trimming pared 5 bases from V and 0 bases from J, leaving 19 bases between. The germline gives CDR1 MNHGY, CDR2 SAAAGT. In DNA, the CDR3 is TGTGCCAGCAGTCCCTTAGGAAGCGGACAGACGAACACCGGGGAGCTGTTTTTT. Translating gives CASSPLGSGQTNTGELFF.

The J gene is TRBJ1-1, the V gene TRBV6-8; D not certain. Germline loops: CDR1 MNHGY, CDR2 SAAAGT. The CDR3 is 14 residues long. The ends were cut back, 10 bases at V and 2 bases at J, with 17 bases in the middle. The DNA of the CDR3 is TGTGCCATCAGCGCAGTAGGGCGCAACACTGAAGCTTTCTTT. It yields the protein CAISAVGRNTEAFF.

By share, this clone ranks as medium-sized (0.01 to 0.1%). The chain links TRBV11-3 to TRBJ2-5; a weak D match, TRBD1 (5 bases). The germline gives CDR1 SGHNT, CDR2 YENEEA. The CDR3 runs to 16 residues. Deletions cut 0 bases from V and 2 bases from J, with 13 bases between. The CDR3 here is CASSLDLGAVQETQYF. For the CDR3, the DNA is TGTGCCAGCAGCTTAGATCTAGGGGCCGTACAAGAGACCCAGTACTTC.

The chain employs TRBV5-1 and TRBJ2-6; 8 nucleotides match TRBD1. V shed 0 bases, J shed 0 bases, and the junction held 11 bases outside the gene matches. The CDR3 covers 20 residues. The germline gives CDR1 SGHRS, CDR2 YFSETQ. This CDR3 is CASSLGLGTGISSGANVLTF. CDR3 nucleotide sequence: TGCGCCAGCAGCTTGGGATTAGGGACAGGCATTTCCTCTGGGGCCAACGTCCTGACTTTC.

This clone has just a few counts. This chain uses TRBV18 with TRBJ2-7; TRBD1 might be the D (5 bases). Germline loops: CDR1 KGHSH, CDR2 LQKENI. V was trimmed by 4 bases and J by 7 bases, leaving 14 bases between them. CDR3 length equals 13 residues. The CDR3 DNA reads as TGTGCCAGCTCACTTCAGGGTTCTGGGGAGCAGTACTTC. Its translation is CASSLQGSGEQYF.

This clone was seen only a few times. The V and J genes are TRBV6-8 and TRBJ1-1; D might be TRBD1 (5 bases). Trimming removed 10 bases at V and 4 bases at J, with 16 bases between. CDR1 is MNHGY and CDR2 is SAAAGT in the germline V gene. This CDR3 has 13 residues. CDR3 bases: TGTGCCATCAGGGTTCGGACGGCCACTGAAGCTTTCTTT. This encodes CAIRVRTATEAFF.

This clone was seen a handful of times. The chain carries TRBV29-1 and TRBJ1-1, with TRBD1 matching over 8 bases. CDR1 is SQVTM, CDR2 ANQGSEA, per germline. V gave up 7 bases and J gave up 3 bases; unmatched junction bases: 10. CDR3 length: 14 residues. CDR3 sequence (DNA): TGCAGCGCTCAACACCTGACAGGGGACACTGAAGCTTTCTTT. Translated: CSAQHLTGDTEAFF.

This rearrangement joins TRBV18 to TRBJ2-7; D not certain. Germline V lookup: CDR1 KGHSH, CDR2 LQKENI. V was cut by 3 bases and J by 0 bases, with 9 bases left in between. CDR3 length equals 14 residues. The CDR3 sequence is CASSPARSSYEQYF. The DNA for the CDR3 is TGTGCCAGCTCACCCGCCCGAAGCTCCTACGAGCAGTACTTC.

The V call is TRBV27, the J call TRBJ1-5; the D is unclear. Trimming left V 0 bases short and J 6 bases short, with 15 bases between. This CDR3 spans 16 amino acids. Germline V gene data show CDR1 as MNHEY and CDR2 as SMNVEV (reference sequence). Here the CDR3 reads CASSLSSIGVSQPQHF. The CDR3 DNA follows: TGTGCCAGCAGTTTATCGAGTATTGGGGTCAGTCAGCCCCAGCATTTT.

This clone was picked up a small number of times. DNA of the CDR3: TGTGCCAGCAGCGGCAGGCAGCCTCCCCGGGAGCTGTTTTTT. This sequence encodes CASSGRQPPRELFF. This chain links TRBV25-1 with TRBJ2-2; the D is unclear. CDR3 length: 14 amino acids. The germline V gene has CDR1 MGHDK and CDR2 SYGVNS. Trimming stripped 6 bases from V and 9 bases from J, with 17 bases between.

The rearrangement joins TRBV11-3 to TRBJ2-1; TRBD2 agrees at 10 bases. The J segment lost 5 bases and the V segment lost 0 bases, leaving 7 bases of the junction unmatched. This CDR3 has 17 residues. CDR1 is SGHNT, CDR2 YENEEA, per germline. This chain's CDR3 is CASSLDRRAGGHNEQFF. DNA of the CDR3: TGTGCCAGCAGCTTAGATCGGAGAGCGGGGGGGCACAATGAGCAGTTCTTC.